This T cell receptor beta chain was captured by sequencing in a study of beta chain features in type 1 diabetes. Germline CDR1 is MNHEY and CDR2 is SVGAGI. The germline V and J ends were trimmed by 4 bases and 5 bases, with 15 bases remaining between them. The length of the CDR3 is 15 residues. Expressed TCRB transcripts were sequenced after all isolated RNA was converted to cDNA. Assay: immunoSEQ multiplex PCR; the TCRdb copy retains only in-frame clones and omits some. The data show roughly 350,000 clones, 8% to 10% seen once. Study-level points and caveats: Among all four CD4+ subsets, Type 1 diabetes patients had TCRB CDR3s that were moderately but significantly shorter.

For this clone: Its specificity is not known.

The sample taken for sequencing was central memory CD4+ T cells from blood. This sequence was found in a man younger than 45 with type 1 diabetes. V gene TRBV6-5 combines with J gene TRBJ1-5; D unresolved. The CDR3 loop reads CASSLSWGADQPQHF. DNA for the CDR3: TGTGCCAGCAGTTTGTCTTGGGGAGCGGATCAGCCCCAGCATTTT.